Listed here are 8 T cell receptor beta chains from one sample, sequenced in a study of blood T cell repertoires in COVID-19 (dated by TCRdb to 2019 to 2021). Libraries came from the immunoSEQ multiplex PCR assay. This immuneACCESS table, as held by TCRdb, lists in-frame sequences with V and J called but not all clones. Of the missing ones, under half trace to an unresolved V gene in checked studies; the others have no known cause. For this sample there are over 200,000 clones; around 83% appear just once. Jointly, the top ten make up approximately 6% of the sample. The specimen was peripheral blood. The origin of the receptors is a man older than 75 with acute or convalescent COVID-19.

This clone was recorded a few times. The chain's CDR3 is CASSAQTVTDTQYF. CDR3 sequence (DNA): TGTGCCAGCAGCGCCCAGACAGTCACAGATACGCAGTATTTT. The genes are TRBV9 and TRBJ2-3; D is perhaps TRBD1 (5 bases). Trimming shortened V by 3 bases and J by 2 bases, and 10 bases separated the two germline ends. CDR1 is SGDLS, CDR2 YYNGEE, per germline. This CDR3 is 14 amino acids long. Drawing the rest from reference TRBV9 and TRBJ2-3, the complete variable domain is DSGVTQTPKHLITATGQRVTLRCSPRSGDLSVYWYQQSLDQGLQFLIQYYNGEERAKGNILERFSAQQFPDLHSELNLSSLELGDSALYFCASSAQTVTDTQYFGPGTRLTVL.

The genes are TRBV28 and TRBJ1-5; D may be TRBD1 (5 bases). CDR1 is MDHEN and CDR2 is SYDVKM in the germline V gene. V gave up 6 bases and J gave up 0 bases, with 12 bases separating them. The CDR3 covers 15 residues. CDR3 nucleotides: TGTGCCAGCAGCGCCCGGGGGAGTAGCAATCAGCCCCAGCATTTT. It codes for CASSARGSSNQPQHF.

The chain is built from TRBV4-1 and TRBJ2-1, with a tentative D call TRBD1 (6 bases). The CDR3 is made up of 17 amino acids. Germline loops: CDR1 MGHRA, CDR2 YSYEKL. Trimming removed 2 bases at V and 0 bases at J, with 14 bases between. CDR3 DNA sequence: TGCGCCAGCAGCCAACTTCCGGGACAAAGCTCCTACAATGAGCAGTTCTTC. Translation: CASSQLPGQSSYNEQFF.

This clone was detected only once. The rearrangement uses TRBV28 and TRBJ1-2; weak D call: TRBD1 (5 bases). CDR1 is MDHEN, CDR2 SYDVKM, per germline. Deletions cut 5 bases from V and 5 bases from J, with 18 bases between. The CDR3 has 15 residues. CDR3 amino acids: CASSAPTDLWYGYTF. CDR3 DNA: TGTGCCAGCAGTGCGCCGACAGACCTTTGGTATGGCTACACCTTC.

V and J are TRBV15 and TRBJ1-5, with D possibly TRBD1 on 5 matching bases. Trimming took off 4 bases at V and 6 bases at J, with 13 bases between the two ends. The CDR3 is made up of 14 amino acids. The germline gives CDR1 LNHNV, CDR2 YYDKDF (reference sequence). The CDR3 here is CATSTQGKGQPQHF. DNA of the CDR3: TGTGCCACCAGCACGCAGGGCAAAGGTCAGCCCCAGCATTTT.

The chain recombines TRBV7-9 with TRBJ2-2, with 9 bases aligning to TRBD2. V trimming: 5 bases; J trimming: 1 base; junction bases outside the gene matches: 8. This CDR3 is built from 17 residues. From germline, CDR1 is SEHNR and CDR2 FQNEAQ (reference sequence). The CDR3 nucleotides are TGTGCCAGCAGCGGGTTTGGCGGGAGGGTGAACACCGGGGAGCTGTTTTTT. Its translation: CASSGFGGRVNTGELFF.

The chain uses TRBV10-1 and TRBJ2-3; TRBD2 might be the D (7 bases). V was pared by 0 bases and J by 8 bases, with 18 bases between. CDR1 and CDR2 (germline): WNHNN, SYGVQD (reference sequence). There are 16 residues in the CDR3. The CDR3 here is CASSESLAGAAGTQYF. In DNA, the CDR3 is TGCGCCAGCAGTGAGTCTCTGGCGGGGGCGGCTGGTACGCAGTATTTT.

The chain recombines TRBV10-3 with TRBJ2-7; 10 bases map to TRBD1. The CDR3 has 13 residues. After removal of 9 bases from V and 6 bases from J, the junction contained 8 bases not matched to a gene. Germline V gene lookup returns CDR1 ENHRY and CDR2 SYGVKD. The CDR3 nucleotides are TGTGCCATGAGCAGGGACAGGGGCCTCGAGCAGTACTTC. Translation: CAMSRDRGLEQYF.